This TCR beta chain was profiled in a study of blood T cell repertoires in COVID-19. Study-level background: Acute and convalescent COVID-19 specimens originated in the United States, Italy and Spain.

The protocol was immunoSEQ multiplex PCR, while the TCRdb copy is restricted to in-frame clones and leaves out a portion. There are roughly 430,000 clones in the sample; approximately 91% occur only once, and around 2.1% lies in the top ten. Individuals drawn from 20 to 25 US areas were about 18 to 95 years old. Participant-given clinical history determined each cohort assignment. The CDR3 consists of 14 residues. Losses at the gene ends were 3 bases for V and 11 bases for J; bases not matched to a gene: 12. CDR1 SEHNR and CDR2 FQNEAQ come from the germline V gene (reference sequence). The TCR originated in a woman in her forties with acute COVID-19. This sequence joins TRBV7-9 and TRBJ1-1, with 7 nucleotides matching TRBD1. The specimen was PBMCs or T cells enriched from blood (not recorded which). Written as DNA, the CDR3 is TGTGCCAGCAGCTTCCTAGAGACAGGGAAGGGCGCTTTCTTT. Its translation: CASSFLETGKGAFF.